The following is a T cell receptor beta chain sequence with its context. Libraries were prepared by immunoSEQ multiplex PCR; TCRdb keeps only in-frame clonotypes and omits some of them. The sample holds approximately 6,000 clones, under 80% seen once. This record belongs to a study of OX40 agonist ivuxolimab in advanced cancers. In the study overall: Previous treatment with anti-PD-1, anti-PD-L1 or anti-CTLA-4 therapy was allowed; 30% to 50% had received some.

Germline V gene lookup returns CDR1 SGHRS and CDR2 YFSETQ. This CDR3 region has 16 residues. After removal of 4 bases from V and 8 bases from J, the junction contained 15 bases not matched to a gene. Autoimmune disease history or systemic immunosuppression disqualified patients. The chain has TRBV5-1 and TRBJ1-2; TRBD1 aligns across 9 bases. This clonotype was sampled from an adult with an advanced solid tumor such as melanoma, head and neck, liver or kidney cancer. This specimen consisted of CD4+ or CD8+ T cells sorted from blood, obtained in a trial of the OX40 agonist ivuxolimab. The CDR3 bases are TGCGCCAGCAGCACCGGGACAGGGATCCCCACCCTCGGCTACACCTTC. Amino acids: CASSTGTGIPTLGYTF.